This is a list of T cell receptor beta chains from one sample in a study of T cell responses to AZD1222 COVID-19 vaccine. Repertoires were generated with immunoSEQ multiplex PCR, while TCRdb's copy carries only in-frame clones and drops some. Of approximately 170,000 clones listed, around 94% are singletons. The source was peripheral blood, collected 28 days after the second AZD1222 dose. Every receptor here comes from an adult who received the AZD1222 COVID-19 vaccine. The CDR3 runs from the conserved cysteine through the conserved F or W.

TRBV15	TRBJ2-3	CATSRPQRRDTQYF
TRBV29-1	TRBJ1-2	CSVDAGGADGYTF
TRBV11-2	TRBJ2-1	CASSFSEYNEQFF
TRBV21-1	TRBJ2-1	CASSKGLAEYNEQFF
TRBV24-1	TRBJ2-5	CATSDPREETQYF
TRBV29-1	TRBJ2-7	CSVEDPGDGARGEQYF
TRBV5-1	TRBJ2-5	CASSLGGGAEETQYF
TRBV9	TRBJ2-3	CASSVVAGGGDTQYF
TRBV27	TRBJ2-1	CASSLDRSSYNEQFF
TRBV11-1	TRBJ2-1	CASSQRGQGNEQFF
TRBV3-1/TRBV3-2	TRBJ2-7	CASSLRGGNTDYEQYF
TRBV28	TRBJ1-2	CASSFDRGLGSYGYTF
TRBV12-5	TRBJ1-1	CASALVPSYQGNTEAFF
TRBV6-6	TRBJ1-4	CASSWDRGNEKLFF
TRBV24-1	TRBJ2-4	CATGDRENIQYF
TRBV19	TRBJ2-7	CASSLGLAASYEQYF
TRBV5-6	TRBJ1-3	CASSTYQYRFESGNTIYF
TRBV4-1	TRBJ2-7	CASSQDNVRAYEQYF
TRBV29-1	TRBJ1-5	CSVLGQGGNQPQHF
TRBV9	TRBJ1-1	CASSLVGGNTEAFF
TRBV6-2/TRBV6-3	TRBJ1-5	CASSSPGTAIMEPQHF
TRBV4-2	TRBJ2-2	CASSQDQTGELFF
TRBV6-4	TRBJ2-3	CASSDRGHGTDTQYF
TRBV14	TRBJ1-3	CASSHGGDTIYF
TRBV5-1	TRBJ2-7	CASSLDRLRYEQYF
TRBV3-1/TRBV3-2	TRBJ2-1	CASSQAGGSLYNEQFF
TRBV28	TRBJ2-2	CASSFPGQGRTGELFF
TRBV30	TRBJ2-7	CAWSSSYEQYF
TRBV30	TRBJ2-5	CAWSPVRDQYF
TRBV7-8	TRBJ2-7	CASSLPAGGGSYEQYF
TRBV7-9	TRBJ1-2	CASGDARMKGYTF
TRBV28	TRBJ2-3	CASSLSPTRGGWTDTQYF
TRBV5-1	TRBJ1-6	CASSFSSGSNSPLHF
TRBV23-1	TRBJ1-1	CASSQSIYRGSTEAFF
TRBV5-1	TRBJ2-7	CASSLAPTGTVESEQYF
TRBV27	TRBJ1-2	CASSLEGRAGYTF
TRBV19	TRBJ2-7	CASSIGFGYEQYF
TRBV9	TRBJ1-1	CASSVGARTEAFF
TRBV6-1	TRBJ2-7	CASSRDGGDTYEQYF
TRBV2	TRBJ1-1	CASSNSGHRNTEAFF
TRBV6-5	TRBJ1-3	CASSYRVAGNTIYF
TRBV5-1	TRBJ2-7	CASSLQLPEGEQYF
TRBV29-1	TRBJ2-7	CSVGTSDSYEQYF
TRBV19	TRBJ1-3	CASAEQPVLKLDTIYF
TRBV4-1	TRBJ2-3	CASSQDRGGASTDTQYF
TRBV10-3	TRBJ2-7	CAISRGASYEQYF
TRBV6-5	TRBJ1-1	CASSYSIRGTEAFF
TRBV11-2	TRBJ2-1	CASSALQSRQNEQFF
TRBV2	TRBJ1-1	CASSDWGGDTEAFF
TRBV24-1	TRBJ2-5	CATSDPPGERGETQYF
TRBV28	TRBJ1-2	CASTPGRGHYGYTF